This T cell receptor (beta chain) was recorded in a study of blood T cell repertoires in COVID-19. Study in general: From T cells, B-cell-depleted T cells, or PBMCs came the material, which was cDNA or gDNA.

The assay was immunoSEQ multiplex PCR, and TCRdb's table has in-frame clones only and misses some. The data show about 250,000 clones, with roughly 85% seen just once and approximately 9.6% held by the top ten. The CDR3 covers 18 residues. After removal of 5 bases from V and 2 bases from J, the junction contained 8 bases not matched to a gene. CDR1 SGHTA and CDR2 FQGTGA come from the germline V gene. The chain links TRBV7-3 to TRBJ2-6; 11 bases map to TRBD2. Material: PBMCs or T cells enriched from blood (not recorded which). The receptor was isolated from a woman aged 45-60 years with acute COVID-19. The CDR3 bases are TGTGCCAGCAGCCCGGGTCCTAGCGGGGGGCCTGGGGCCAACGTCCTGACTTTC. Translated, it gives CASSPGPSGGPGANVLTF.